The 30 T cell receptor beta chains presented below share a single source sample, sequenced in a study of cytomegalovirus exposure and HLA in healthy donors. Vbeta (60) and Jbeta (13) primers were used in the PCR. The repertoire was sequenced with immunoSEQ multiplex PCR; TCRdb's copy has only in-frame clones and lacks some. This sample has over 200,000 clones; about 75% occur once, and the top ten carry 1.8%. Input material: PBMCs. The source is a male donor in good health and CMV-seronegative.

The rearrangement uses TRBV6-5 and TRBJ1-3, with unresolved D. This CDR3 has 14 residues. The germline V gene has CDR1 MNHEY and CDR2 SVGAGI. Trimming cost V 11 bases and J 0 bases, with 14 bases left between them. In nucleotides, the CDR3 is TGTGCCGCAGCCGAGGATCGCTCTGGAAACACCATATATTTT. Translated: CAAAEDRSGNTIYF.

The V call is TRBV19, the J call TRBJ2-7; D is possibly TRBD2 (7 bases). Trimming stripped 5 bases from V and 3 bases from J, with 17 bases between. CDR1 is LNHDA, CDR2 SQIVND, per germline (reference sequence). The CDR3 is 15 amino acids. The CDR3 loop is CASSLSGGRVYEQYF. The CDR3, as DNA: TGTGCCAGTAGTCTCTCGGGGGGCAGGGTCTACGAGCAGTACTTC.

The genes are TRBV5-6 and TRBJ1-4; 7 bases line up with TRBD1. V trimming: 3 bases; J trimming: 5 bases; junction bases outside the gene matches: 7. The length of the CDR3 is 15 residues. Germline V gives CDR1 SGHDT, CDR2 YYEEEE. CDR3 DNA: TGTGCCAGCAGCTACCGGGACAGACTAAATGAAAAACTGTTTTTT. Protein: CASSYRDRLNEKLFF.

This sequence joins TRBV25-1 and TRBJ1-1; unclear D gene. Germline CDR1 reads MGHDK; CDR2 reads SYGVNS. The CDR3 covers 15 residues. V was trimmed by 5 bases and J by 4 bases, leaving 17 bases between them. CDR3 protein: CASSSPAGWGTEAFF. The CDR3 region has the DNA TGTGCCAGCAGTTCCCCCGCGGGTTGGGGCACTGAAGCTTTCTTT. The full variable domain, its missing parts supplied by reference TRBV25-1 and TRBJ1-1, is EADIYQTPRYLVIGTGKKITLECSQTMGHDKMYWYQQDPGMELHLIHYSYGVNSTEKGDLSSESTVSRIRTEHFPLTLESARPSHTSQYLCASSSPAGWGTEAFFGQGTRLTVV.

This sequence joins TRBV5-5 and TRBJ1-3; a weak D match, TRBD1 (5 bases). Germline V gene sequence: CDR1 SGHKS, CDR2 YYEKEE (reference sequence). The CDR3 is 14 amino acids. Trimming removed 4 bases from V and 3 bases from J, with 11 bases in between. Here the CDR3 DNA reads TGTGCCAGCAGCCCTCCCCAGGGTGGAAACACCATATATTTT. Its protein product is CASSPPQGGNTIYF.

This chain links TRBV7-3 with TRBJ1-2; 9 nucleotides line up with TRBD1. The CDR3 loop spans 15 amino acids. Germline assignment: CDR1 SGHTA and CDR2 FQGTGA. V gave up 5 bases and J gave up 3 bases; unmatched junction bases: 7. The CDR3 spells CASSPDRGGDYGYTF. The DNA for the CDR3 is TGTGCCAGCAGCCCGGACAGGGGTGGGGACTATGGCTACACCTTC.

The chain recombines TRBV28 with TRBJ1-4; D gene ambiguous. In germline, CDR1 is MDHEN, CDR2 SYDVKM. The CDR3 runs 13 residues. With 7 bases removed from V and 7 bases from J, the gap between germline ends came to 13 bases. CDR3 protein: CASNPPAGEKLFF. The CDR3 DNA reads TGTGCCAGCAACCCCCCAGCGGGTGAAAAACTGTTTTTT.

The chain has TRBV19 and TRBJ2-7; 12 bases align to TRBD1. The CDR3 consists of 16 residues. Trimming at V came to 1 base and at J to 5 bases, leaving 6 bases not matched to a gene. From germline, CDR1 is LNHDA and CDR2 SQIVND (reference sequence). The CDR3 sequence is CASSIGGQGARNEQYF. The CDR3 DNA reads as TGTGCCAGTAGTATAGGGGGACAGGGGGCGCGAAACGAGCAGTACTTC.

Here the CDR3 reads CASSSGQLNQPQHF. The DNA for the CDR3 is TGTGCCAGCAGCTCGGGACAGCTCAATCAGCCCCAGCATTTT. This chain links TRBV5-6 with TRBJ1-5; the match to TRBD1 covers 7 bases. V lost 3 bases and J lost 3; bases outside the gene matches: 3. This CDR3 has 14 residues. The germline CDR1 and CDR2 sequences are SGHDT and YYEEEE.

The V and J genes are TRBV28 and TRBJ1-1; 7 positions match TRBD1. This CDR3 has 14 amino acids. The V gene end was trimmed by 7 bases and the J gene end by 4 bases; junction bases not matched to a gene: 9. Germline CDR1 is MDHEN and CDR2 is SYDVKM. CDR3 nucleotide sequence: TGTGCCAGCACTCTTACAGGGGTCGGCACTGAAGCTTTCTTT. It yields the protein CASTLTGVGTEAFF. Combining the CDR3 with reference TRBV28 and TRBJ1-1 gives the whole variable domain DVKVTQSSRYLVKRTGEKVFLECVQDMDHENMFWYRQDPGLGLRLIYFSYDVKMKEKGDIPEGYSVSREKKERFSLILESASTNQTSMYLCASTLTGVGTEAFFGQGTRLTVV.

The rearrangement joins TRBV27 to TRBJ2-5, with TRBD2 matching over 8 bases. Unmatched junction bases numbered 10, after V lost 5 bases and J lost 5 bases. CDR3 length: 15 residues. CDR1 and CDR2 (germline): MNHEY, SMNVEV (reference sequence). Here the CDR3 DNA reads TGTGCCAGCAGTCCAGGGTTCCGGGAGGGCGAGACCCAGTACTTC. It codes for CASSPGFREGETQYF.

This chain uses TRBV9 with TRBJ2-7, with TRBD2 matching 10 bases. This CDR3 has 12 amino acids. Germline V gives CDR1 SGDLS, CDR2 YYNGEE. CDR3 in DNA: TGTCCGGCAACTAGCGGGAAATGCGAGCAGTACTTC. Residues: CPATSGKCEQYF.

This rearrangement joins TRBV5-6 to TRBJ2-1, with TRBD2 as a possible D gene (6 bases). Germline CDR1 reads SGHDT; CDR2 reads YYEEEE. The length of the CDR3 is 17 residues. V lost 3 bases and J lost 9, with 25 bases in between. The CDR3 sequence: CASSYLGGVTGSGEQFF. The CDR3 DNA reads TGTGCCAGCAGCTACCTCGGGGGAGTCACGGGCTCGGGTGAGCAGTTCTTC.

This sequence joins TRBV4-2 and TRBJ2-2; TRBD2 aligns across 10 bases. Germline CDR1 is LGHNA and CDR2 is YNFKEQ. The CDR3 is 18 amino acids. With 1 base clipped from V and 1 base from J, the junction kept 6 bases outside the gene matches. The CDR3 DNA reads as TGTGCCAGCAGCCAAGTGAAAGCTAGCGGGGGGAACACCGGGGAGCTGTTTTTT. This encodes CASSQVKASGGNTGELFF.

As to this clone: The junction departs from germline at one end; a sequencing error may be responsible. V is TRBV7-9 and J is TRBJ1-5; the D is unclear. Germline V gene lookup returns CDR1 SEHNR and CDR2 FQNEAQ (reference sequence). The CDR3 is 13 residues long. CDR3 in DNA: TGTTCCAGCAGCTTAGCGGAGGGCCAGCCCCAGCATTTT. It encodes CSSSLAEGQPQHF. The whole variable domain, filled in from reference TRBV7-9 and TRBJ1-5, reads DTGVSQNPRHKITKRGQNVTFRCDPISEHNRLYWYRQTLGQGPEFLTYFQNEAQLEKSRLLSDRFSAERPKGSFSTLEIQRTEQGDSAMYLCSSSLAEGQPQHFGDGTRLSIL.

This clone occurred a few times. J is TRBJ1-2 and V is TRBV19; TRBD1 aligns across 8 bases. Germline lookup yields CDR1 LNHDA and CDR2 SQIVND (reference sequence). The length of the CDR3 is 14 residues. With 5 bases clipped from V and 3 bases from J, the junction kept 5 bases outside the gene matches. The CDR3 DNA reads TGTGCCAGTAGTCCAGGGGGCTTGGACTATGGCTACACCTTC. It is translated as CASSPGGLDYGYTF. The variable domain in full, with the rest retrieved from reference TRBV19 and TRBJ1-2, is DGGITQSPKYLFRKEGQNVTLSCEQNLNHDAMYWYRQDPGQGLRLIYYSQIVNDFQKGDIAEGYSVSREKKESFPLTVTSAQKNPTAFYLCASSPGGLDYGYTFGSGTRLTVV.

The J gene is TRBJ2-4, the V gene TRBV10-3; D perhaps matches TRBD2 (5 bases). V was cut by 6 bases and J by 8 bases, with 17 bases left in between. CDR3 length: 14 amino acids. The germline gives CDR1 ENHRY, CDR2 SYGVKD. The CDR3 DNA reads as TGTGCCATCAGGGAGGCGAAAGATCGTGACATTCAGTACTTC. It specifies CAIREAKDRDIQYF.

In its sample, this clone was seen once. The chain uses TRBV11-1 and TRBJ1-2; D might be TRBD1 (6 bases). CDR3 size: 13 residues. The germline CDR1 and CDR2 sequences are SGHAT and FQDESV (reference sequence). The V end lost 5 bases, the J end lost 8 bases, and 15 bases lay between the germline ends. The CDR3 is CASSVGGGYGYTF. The CDR3 DNA reads TGTGCCAGCAGCGTCGGGGGGGGCTACGGCTACACCTTC.

The chain couples TRBV9 to TRBJ2-2; 9 bases fit TRBD2. V dropped 3 bases and J dropped 0; count of bases not matched to a gene: 3. CDR3 length: 16 amino acids. CDR1 SGDLS and CDR2 YYNGEE come from the germline V gene. CDR3 DNA: TGTGCCAGCAGCGCTTCTAGCGGGGCGAACACCGGGGAGCTGTTTTTT. It specifies CASSASSGANTGELFF.

The rearrangement links TRBV7-2 to TRBJ2-4; tentative D call: TRBD1 (6 bases). Germline V gives CDR1 SGHTA, CDR2 FQGNSA. Trimming removed 3 bases at V and 3 bases at J, with 12 bases between. This CDR3 region has 15 residues. The CDR3 bases are TGTGCCAGCAGCTTCCCCGGCAGGGGCAAAAACATTCAGTACTTC. It codes for CASSFPGRGKNIQYF.

V usage is TRBV10-3 and J usage is TRBJ1-2; 8 bases are a match to TRBD1. The length of the CDR3 is 13 residues. Germline trimming cut 5 bases from V and 6 bases from J; bases unmatched to any gene: 5. Germline values: CDR1 ENHRY, CDR2 SYGVKD. CDR3 sequence reads: CAISQQGADGYTF. The CDR3, as DNA: TGTGCCATCAGTCAGCAGGGGGCGGATGGCTACACCTTC.

The V call is TRBV5-1, the J call TRBJ1-3; TRBD1 matches at 9 bases. V gave up 3 bases and J gave up 3 bases; unmatched junction bases: 4. Germline loops: CDR1 SGHRS, CDR2 YFSETQ. CDR3 length: 15 residues. CDR3 region: CASSWGQGGGNTIYF. The CDR3, as DNA: TGCGCCAGCAGCTGGGGACAGGGCGGTGGAAACACCATATATTTT. The whole variable domain, filled in from reference TRBV5-1 and TRBJ1-3, reads KAGVTQTPRYLIKTRGQQVTLSCSPISGHRSVSWYQQTPGQGLQFLFEYFSETQRNKGNFPGRFSGRQFSNSRSEMNVSTLELGDSALYLCASSWGQGGGNTIYFGEGSWLTVV.

The chain combines TRBV2 with TRBJ2-5; 11 bases agree with TRBD2. V lost 6 bases and J lost 0; bases outside the gene matches: 3. The germline CDR1 and CDR2 sequences are SNHLY and FYNNEI. The CDR3 runs 15 residues. CDR3 nucleotide sequence: TGTGCCAGCAGGGCGGGACTAGCGGACCAAGAGACCCAGTACTTC. The encoded protein is CASRAGLADQETQYF.

This chain links TRBV6-5 with TRBJ2-5; D remains ambiguous. The length of the CDR3 is 11 residues. V shed 6 bases and J shed 8 bases, with 10 bases lying between them. From germline, CDR1 is MNHEY and CDR2 SVGAGI. CDR3 sequence (DNA): TGTGCCAGCAGCTATGGAGAAACCCAGTACTTC. As protein: CASSYGETQYF.

This sequence joins TRBV4-3 and TRBJ2-3, with 8 bases fitting TRBD1. Germline CDR1 is LGHNA and CDR2 is YSLEER. The length of the CDR3 is 14 residues. The V gene end was trimmed by 5 bases and the J gene end by 5 bases; junction bases not matched to a gene: 6. The CDR3 DNA reads as TGCGCCAGCAGCAGCCAGGGGGCTGGAGATACGCAGTATTTT. It is translated as CASSSQGAGDTQYF.

The table lists this clone with a count of one. The V and J genes are TRBV27 and TRBJ2-1, with 10 positions matching TRBD2. The CDR3 is 13 amino acids. The germline V gene has CDR1 MNHEY and CDR2 SMNVEV (reference sequence). J gave up 15 bases and V 5 bases, and 10 bases lay outside the gene matches. The CDR3 here is CASSPLASGSLFF. The CDR3 DNA sequence: TGTGCCAGCAGTCCCCTAGCTAGCGGGAGTCTGTTCTTC.

The chain carries TRBV30 and TRBJ1-3, with 8 nucleotides matching TRBD1. The CDR3 contains 13 residues. CDR1 GTSNPN and CDR2 SVGIG come from the germline V gene (reference sequence). Trimming took 5 bases from V and 2 from J; bases not matched to a gene: 2. In DNA, the CDR3 is TGTGCCTGGGGGGGACAGGCTGGAAACACCATATATTTT. Its protein is CAWGGQAGNTIYF.

This chain uses TRBV9 with TRBJ2-1; D call uncertain. V lost 0 bases and J 5 bases, leaving 12 bases between the germline ends. Germline assignment: CDR1 SGDLS and CDR2 YYNGEE. The CDR3 consists of 15 residues. The CDR3 DNA reads as TGTGCCAGCAGCGTAGCACCCGTAGAACACAATGAGCAGTTCTTC. It is translated as CASSVAPVEHNEQFF.

This chain joins TRBV7-2 and TRBJ1-1, with D tentatively TRBD1 (6 bases). Between the trimmed V and J ends, which lost 5 bases and 0 bases, there was a span of 16 bases. The CDR3 has 16 amino acids. CDR1 and CDR2 from the germline V gene are SGHTA and FQGNSA. In DNA, the CDR3 is TGTGCCAGCAGCCAGCCGGACAGCAGTATGAACACTGAAGCTTTCTTT. This gives the protein CASSQPDSSMNTEAFF.

The sample holds one count of this clone. The V and J genes are TRBV6-5 and TRBJ1-6; D is undetermined. Trimming shortened V by 4 bases and J by 10 bases, and 14 bases separated the two germline ends. The CDR3 covers 14 residues. CDR1 MNHEY and CDR2 SVGAGI come from the germline V gene. In DNA form, the CDR3 reads TGTGCCAGCAGTTCCCCGGCGACCGGGTCACCCCTCCACTTT. This translates into CASSSPATGSPLHF.